A single sample is the source of the 7 T cell receptor beta chains below, sequenced in a study of lymphopenia after photon versus proton radiotherapy. Assay used: immunoSEQ multiplex PCR; TCRdb lists only in-frame clones, some missing. This table has around 59,000 clones, less than 85% appearing once. The starting material was peripheral blood, obtained from a patient treated with proton-based radiotherapy. All receptors come from a man aged 60 to 75 with pancreatic cancer.

This chain links TRBV28 with TRBJ2-1; tentative D call: TRBD1 (5 bases). Germline CDR1 MDHEN, CDR2 SYDVKM. V was shortened by 5 bases and J by 0 bases, with 20 bases between the two germline ends. The CDR3 runs to 18 residues. The CDR3 coding sequence is TGTGCCAGCAGTCCCCAGGGCGGCGGTTCGAGCTCCTACAATGAGCAGTTCTTC. Encoded protein: CASSPQGGGSSSYNEQFF.

The V call is TRBV6-5, the J call TRBJ2-7; D is possibly TRBD1 (5 bases). V was pared by 0 bases and J by 1 base, with 7 bases between. Germline V gives CDR1 MNHEY, CDR2 SVGAGI. The CDR3 length is 14 residues. The CDR3: CASSYSRQSYEQYF. Written as DNA, the CDR3 is TGTGCCAGCAGTTACTCGCGACAGTCCTACGAGCAGTACTTC.

The genes are TRBV7-9 and TRBJ2-7; D possibly corresponds to TRBD2 (5 bases). With 5 bases removed from V and 2 bases from J, the gap between germline ends came to 10 bases. The CDR3 totals 13 residues. Germline V gene data show CDR1 as SEHNR and CDR2 as FQNEAQ (reference sequence). For the CDR3, the DNA is TGTGCCAGCAGCCAAGTGGAGGCCTACGAGCAGTACTTC. Translating it yields CASSQVEAYEQYF.

The V gene is TRBV27, the J gene TRBJ1-5; 12 bases are shared with TRBD1. Germline V CDR1 and CDR2: MNHEY, SMNVEV (reference sequence). This CDR3 has 21 amino acids. The V segment lost 5 bases and the J segment 0 bases; nucleotides outside the gene matches: 17. The CDR3 is CASSAKRRDRGLEDSNQPQHF. The CDR3 DNA is TGTGCCAGCAGTGCCAAACGAAGGGACAGGGGGCTTGAGGATAGCAATCAGCCCCAGCATTTT.

The chain recombines TRBV2 with TRBJ2-7; tentative D call: TRBD1 (6 bases). Trimming pared 6 bases from V and 0 bases from J, leaving 12 bases between. CDR3 size: 14 residues. Germline loops: CDR1 SNHLY, CDR2 FYNNEI. CDR3 DNA: TGTGCCAGCAGGGGAAGGGGGACCTCCTACGAGCAGTACTTC. This sequence encodes CASRGRGTSYEQYF. The full variable domain, in which reference TRBV2 and TRBJ2-7 provide the parts outside the CDR3, is EPEVTQTPSHQVTQMGQEVILRCVPISNHLYFYWYRQILGQKVEFLVSFYNNEISEKSEIFDDQFSVERPDGSNFTLKIRSTKLEDSAMYFCASRGRGTSYEQYFGPGTRLTVT.

The chain has TRBV9 and TRBJ2-1; no definite D call. Between the trimmed V and J ends, which lost 3 bases and 0 bases, there was a span of 13 bases. This CDR3 region has 16 residues. Looked up from germline, CDR1 is SGDLS and CDR2 is YYNGEE. The CDR3 spells CASSGKSTFSYNEQFF. The CDR3 region has the DNA TGTGCCAGCAGCGGAAAGTCTACCTTCTCCTACAATGAGCAGTTCTTC.

This rearrangement joins TRBV25-1 to TRBJ2-3; TRBD2 agrees at 7 bases. Trimming cost V 3 bases and J 3 bases; bases outside gene matches: 6. CDR1 and CDR2 from the germline V gene are MGHDK and SYGVNS. CDR3 size: 15 residues. The CDR3 loop reads CASSDGRELTDTQYF. The DNA for the CDR3 is TGTGCCAGCAGTGATGGGCGGGAGTTGACAGATACGCAGTATTTT.